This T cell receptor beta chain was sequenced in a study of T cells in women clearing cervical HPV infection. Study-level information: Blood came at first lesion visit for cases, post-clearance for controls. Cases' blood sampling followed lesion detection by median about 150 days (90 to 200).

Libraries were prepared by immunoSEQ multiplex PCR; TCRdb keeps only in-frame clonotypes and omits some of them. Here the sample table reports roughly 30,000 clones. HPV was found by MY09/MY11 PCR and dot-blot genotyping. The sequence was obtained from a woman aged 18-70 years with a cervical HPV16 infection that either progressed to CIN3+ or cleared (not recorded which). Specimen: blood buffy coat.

CDR3 bases read: TGTGCCAGCAGATTCGAAGGGTCATGGGCG. Translated: CASRFEGSWA. The whole CDR3 protein reads CASRFEGSWAQYF. This sequence joins TRBV5-6 and TRBJ2-3; D is unclear. The read finishes 3 residues shy of the CDR3 end, and the germline J gene is used to complete it. This CDR3 is built from 13 residues. Germline CDR1 SGHDT, CDR2 YYEEEE.